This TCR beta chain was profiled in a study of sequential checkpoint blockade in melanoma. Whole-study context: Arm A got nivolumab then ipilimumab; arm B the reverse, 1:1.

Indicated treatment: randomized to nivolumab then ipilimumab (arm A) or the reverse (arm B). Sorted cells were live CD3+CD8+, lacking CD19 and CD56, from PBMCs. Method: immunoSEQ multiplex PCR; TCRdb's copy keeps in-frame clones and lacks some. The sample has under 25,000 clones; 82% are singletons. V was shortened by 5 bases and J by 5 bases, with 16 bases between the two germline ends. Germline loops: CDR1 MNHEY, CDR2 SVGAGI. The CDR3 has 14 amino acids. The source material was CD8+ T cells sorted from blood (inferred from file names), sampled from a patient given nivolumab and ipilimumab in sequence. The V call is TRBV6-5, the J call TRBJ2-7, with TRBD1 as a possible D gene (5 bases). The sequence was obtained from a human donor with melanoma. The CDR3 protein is CASSQYLGAHEQYF. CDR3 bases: TGTGCCAGCAGTCAATATTTAGGGGCCCACGAGCAGTACTTC.